This TCR beta chain was found in a study of CD8 T cells in ankylosing spondylitis. Study conclusions and caveats: Ankylosing spondylitis blood appeared to carry a characteristic TCR beta motif of roughly 8 highly homologous variants.

TCRdb reanalysed the 5' RACE reads using MiXCR and keeps one entry per CDR3 protein. The sample holds 350,000 to 450,000 distinct CDR3 sequences; 25% to 30% are singletons and the top ten take about 0.9%. Notes on this clonotype: Antigen unknown.

This CDR3 spans 16 amino acids. CDR1 and CDR2 from the germline V gene are KGHDR and SFDVKD. Unmatched junction bases numbered 6, after V lost 4 bases and J lost 3 bases. The chain uses TRBV24-1 and TRBJ2-3; 10 nucleotides line up with TRBD1. Material: blood, either unsorted or a sorted T cell fraction (not recorded which). The origin of this receptor is a male donor with ankylosing spondylitis. The DNA of the CDR3 is TGTGCCACCAGTGACCCCGGGACAGGGGCAACAGATACGCAGTATTTT. Residues: CATSDPGTGATDTQYF.